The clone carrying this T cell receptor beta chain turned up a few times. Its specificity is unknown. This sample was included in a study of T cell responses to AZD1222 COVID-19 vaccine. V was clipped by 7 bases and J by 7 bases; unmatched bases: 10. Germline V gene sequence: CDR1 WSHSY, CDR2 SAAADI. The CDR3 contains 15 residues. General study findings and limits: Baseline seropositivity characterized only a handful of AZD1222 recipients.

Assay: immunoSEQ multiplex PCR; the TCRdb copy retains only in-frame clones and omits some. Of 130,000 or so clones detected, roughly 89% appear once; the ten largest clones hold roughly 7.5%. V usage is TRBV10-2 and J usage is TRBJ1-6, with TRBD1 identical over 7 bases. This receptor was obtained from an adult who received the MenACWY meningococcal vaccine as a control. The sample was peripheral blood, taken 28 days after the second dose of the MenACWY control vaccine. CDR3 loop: CASTLFGTENSPLHF. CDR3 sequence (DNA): TGCGCCAGCACTCTATTCGGGACAGAAAATTCACCCCTCCACTTT.